This is a list of T cell receptor beta chains from one sample in a study of T cell responses to AZD1222 COVID-19 vaccine. Only in-frame clones appear in the TCRdb table, and some are missing; sequencing was by immunoSEQ multiplex PCR. Of 150,000 to 200,000 clones listed, about 87% were seen once; the top ten hold roughly 6.5%. The starting material was peripheral blood, obtained on day 0 of AZD1222 vaccination. These TCRs come from an adult in good health. Each CDR3 is given without its conserved first and last residue. Clone size, where shown, is once, few, many, or a class for clones that have expanded.

v_call	j_call	clone_size	cdr3_aa
TRBV18	TRBJ2-7	.	ASSPPGSRRGSEQY
TRBV12-5	TRBJ1-1	once	ASGLLGYTNTEAF
TRBV28	TRBJ1-4	.	ASSSRHESLEKLF
TRBV10-1	TRBJ1-5	.	ASSDGGSYSNQPQH
TRBV6-2/TRBV6-3	TRBJ1-6	.	ASSRQPFTGFRDSPLH
TRBV9	TRBJ1-2	.	ASKGQGDYGYT
TRBV7-9	TRBJ1-1	.	ASSPRQGGTEAF
TRBV29-1	TRBJ2-4	.	SVETGVNIQY
TRBV12-2	TRBJ2-2	once	ASRLETGTHKPPRTNTGELF
TRBV28	TRBJ1-3	.	ASNRGNTIY
TRBV4-3	TRBJ1-2	.	ASSQEWTPADGYT
TRBV29-1	TRBJ1-2	.	SVVGGKGYT
TRBV5-6	TRBJ1-6	.	ASSLGTEYNSPLH
TRBV6-2/TRBV6-3	TRBJ1-5	.	ASSILEKGQPQH
TRBV14	TRBJ2-5	.	ASSQDYGGETQY
TRBV19	TRBJ2-2	.	ASSPSGRTGELF
TRBV29-1	TRBJ1-2	.	SVEALRGGTLGYGYT
TRBV28	TRBJ1-5	.	ATLQGVGNQPQH
TRBV7-2	TRBJ1-3	.	ASSLSGGAPSGNTIY
TRBV11-1	TRBJ2-5	.	ASSLGHSIQETQY
TRBV19	TRBJ1-4	.	ASNKDRANEKLF
TRBV11-2	TRBJ2-2	once	ASSLVGRLRGTGELF
TRBV3-1/TRBV3-2	TRBJ1-5	.	ASSLGTGSNQPQH
TRBV2	TRBJ2-2	.	ASSVGSSGRLTGELF
TRBV29-1	TRBJ1-1	.	SVRQGGGTEAF
TRBV5-4	TRBJ2-3	.	ASSALSSGDTQY
TRBV2	TRBJ2-5	.	ASRKEARSQETQY
TRBV7-9	TRBJ2-1	.	ASVGGNEQF
TRBV11-2	TRBJ2-4	.	ASNLAGDNIQY
TRBV7-9	TRBJ1-2	.	ASSQDRGRWGYT